Given below is one T cell receptor (beta chain) in context. Only a few counts were recorded for this clone. Its antigen is still unknown. Qualities for individual bases were not recorded, and no much larger clone is one base off. These data come from a study of T cell changes during pregnancy in multiple sclerosis (dated by TCRdb to about 2019). Regarding the study in general: Changes in the T cell repertoire over the course of pregnancy were examined in this study in women with multiple sclerosis.

Receptor libraries were prepared by the immunoSEQ multiplex PCR assay. Imported from immuneACCESS, the table was reduced by TCRdb to in-frame sequences with V and J called. These copies leave out some clones; in studies compared against another copy, an unresolved V gene accounts for under half, and the cause of the remainder is not known. The sample data list roughly 110,000 clones, and around 93% of these were observed just once. Clones ranked in the top ten supply around 0.8% of the sample. CDR1 SGDLS and CDR2 YYNGEE are derived from the germline V gene. Including cysteine and phenylalanine, the CDR3 has 14 amino acids. The CDR3 DNA has 42 bases and is translated from base 1. From V the trimming removes 3 bases and from J it removes 1 base, while the gene matches leave 2 bases of the junction unaccounted for.

The origin of this receptor is a female donor in good health, enrolled as a control in a pregnancy study. In this chain, TRBV9 is recombined with TRBJ2-5; TRBD1 agrees with 8 junctional bases. The specimen comprised peripheral blood, sampled in the third trimester of pregnancy. The nucleotide sequence reads TGTGCCAGCAGCGCCGGGACAGGCCAAGAGACCCAGTACTTC. Its translation reads: CASSAGTGQETQYF.